This entry describes one TCR beta chain. CDR1 and CDR2 from the germline V gene are SGHTA and FQGNSA. V lost 4 bases to trimming and J lost 4 bases; unmatched junction nucleotides: 10. The CDR3 loop spans 16 amino acids. The data derive from a study of cytomegalovirus exposure and HLA in healthy donors. Repertoires were generated with immunoSEQ multiplex PCR, while TCRdb's copy carries only in-frame clones and drops some. In the table there are about 160,000 clones, roughly 91% of which are singletons. The donors were members of the validation cohort, which comprised under 150 subjects and was separate from the first cohort of about 700 subjects.

Input material: PBMCs. The chain couples TRBV7-2 to TRBJ2-3; 8 nucleotides line up with TRBD1. This clonotype originated in a woman aged 18 to 35 in good health and CMV-seropositive. DNA of the CDR3: TGTGCCAGCAGCTCGACCGACAGGGGTGGTTCAGATACGCAGTATTTT. It specifies CASSSTDRGGSDTQYF.